The rows below give T cell receptor beta chains drawn from one sample of a study of T cells in localized non-small cell lung cancer. Sequencing was performed with immunoSEQ multiplex PCR; in TCRdb, only in-frame clones are kept and a portion is missing. The sample includes tens of thousands of clones, 80% to 90% of them seen just once. The sample was peripheral blood, taken before any cancer treatment. These receptors all come from a male donor aged 60 or over with stage III squamous cell lung carcinoma. Each CDR3 is given with its conserved first and last residue. Each record gives: CDR3 protein, CDR3 DNA, clone size, D gene, J gene, V gene. A D gene is named only where the DNA matches it firmly. The listing skips clone size in some rows; elsewhere it reads once, few, many or a size class.

CDR3: CASSVGEGGYTF; DNA: TGTGCCAGCAGCGTAGGAGAGGGGGGCTACACCTTC; size: NA; D: NA; J: TRBJ1-2; V: TRBV9
CDR3: CASSVDGGNTEAFF; DNA: TGTGCCAGCAGCGTAGATGGGGGGAACACTGAAGCTTTCTTT; size: NA; D: NA; J: TRBJ1-1; V: TRBV9
CDR3: CASSNLKGPSGNTIYF; DNA: TGTGCCAGCAGTAATTTGAAGGGGCCTTCTGGAAACACCATATATTTT; size: NA; D: NA; J: TRBJ1-3; V: TRBV28
CDR3: CASSLGRNSPLHF; DNA: TGTGCCAGCAGCTTGGGGAGAAATTCACCCCTCCACTTT; size: NA; D: NA; J: TRBJ1-6; V: TRBV7-2
CDR3: CASSRQDGLYEQYF; DNA: TGTGCCAGCAGCCGACAAGACGGACTCTACGAGCAGTACTTC; size: NA; D: NA; J: TRBJ2-7; V: TRBV7-2
CDR3: CASSYNARVEQYF; DNA: TGTGCCAGCAGTTACAATGCGCGGGTTGAGCAGTACTTC; size: NA; D: NA; J: TRBJ2-7; V: TRBV6-5
CDR3: CASSEAFRGGSGNTIYF; DNA: TGTGCCAGCAGTGAAGCTTTCAGGGGAGGTTCTGGAAACACCATATATTTT; size: NA; D: NA; J: TRBJ1-3; V: TRBV2
CDR3: CASSLEGTGDSQYF; DNA: TGTGCCAGCAGCTTAGAGGGGACAGGAGATTCTCAGTACTTC; size: NA; D: TRBD1; J: TRBJ2-5; V: TRBV7-9
CDR3: CASSLRLAGAYNEQFF; DNA: TGTGCCAGCAGCTTAAGGTTAGCGGGGGCCTACAATGAGCAGTTCTTC; size: NA; D: TRBD2; J: TRBJ2-1; V: TRBV7-2
CDR3: CASSSGASDETQYF; DNA: TGTGCCAGCAGCTCCGGGGCTAGCGATGAGACCCAGTACTTC; size: NA; D: NA; J: TRBJ2-5; V: TRBV7-6
CDR3: CASREGLAGLNEQFF; DNA: TGCGCCAGCAGGGAGGGACTAGCGGGATTAAATGAGCAGTTCTTC; size: NA; D: TRBD2; J: TRBJ2-1; V: TRBV4-3
CDR3: CASSIRAPAKNIQYF; DNA: TGTGCCAGTAGTATTAGGGCTCCAGCCAAAAACATTCAGTACTTC; size: NA; D: NA; J: TRBJ2-4; V: TRBV19
CDR3: CASSLDLGGYYGYTF; DNA: TGTGCCAGCAGCTTAGATTTAGGGGGGTACTATGGCTACACCTTC; size: few; D: NA; J: TRBJ1-2; V: TRBV7-2
CDR3: CASSLDHEQYF; DNA: TGCGCCAGCAGCTTGGATCACGAGCAGTACTTC; size: NA; D: NA; J: TRBJ2-7; V: TRBV5-1
CDR3: CAWSDMTARAFF; DNA: TGTGCCTGGAGTGACATGACCGCTAGGGCTTTCTTT; size: NA; D: NA; J: TRBJ1-1; V: TRBV30
CDR3: CASSAGLAGPSSYEQYF; DNA: TGCGCCAGCAGCGCCGGACTAGCGGGACCAAGCTCCTACGAGCAGTACTTC; size: NA; D: TRBD2; J: TRBJ2-7; V: TRBV5-1
CDR3: CASSIVRTGGEGTYNEQFF; DNA: TGTGCCAGTAGTATAGTACGGACAGGGGGCGAGGGCACCTACAATGAGCAGTTCTTC; size: once; D: TRBD1; J: TRBJ2-1; V: TRBV19
CDR3: CASSHPGTSVNEQFF; DNA: TGTGCCAGCAGCCACCCCGGGACTAGCGTGAATGAGCAGTTCTTC; size: NA; D: TRBD2; J: TRBJ2-1; V: TRBV4-2
CDR3: CARPRRGKSYEQYF; DNA: TGTGCAAGACCTCGGCGCGGGAAATCCTACGAGCAGTACTTC; size: NA; D: NA; J: TRBJ2-7; V: TRBV12-2
CDR3: CASSLNSGGPDTQYF; DNA: TGTGCCAGCAGCTTAAATTCGGGGGGCCCGGATACGCAGTATTTT; size: NA; D: NA; J: TRBJ2-3; V: TRBV7-3
CDR3: CASSEQGPNTGELFF; DNA: TGTGCCAGCAGTGAACAGGGGCCTAACACCGGGGAGCTGTTTTTT; size: NA; D: NA; J: TRBJ2-2; V: TRBV2
CDR3: CASSEPGGEDTQYF; DNA: TGTGCCAGCAGTGAACCAGGGGGGGAAGATACGCAGTATTTT; size: NA; D: NA; J: TRBJ2-3; V: TRBV6-1
CDR3: CASSPRSGAWTEAFF; DNA: TGCGCCAGCAGCCCCCGTTCTGGGGCTTGGACTGAAGCTTTCTTT; size: NA; D: NA; J: TRBJ1-1; V: TRBV5-1
CDR3: CASSLWTGTSGNTIYF; DNA: TGTGCCAGTAGTCTCTGGACAGGAACCTCTGGAAACACCATATATTTT; size: NA; D: TRBD1; J: TRBJ1-3; V: TRBV19
CDR3: CASRLTGNYGYTF; DNA: TGTGCCAGCAGATTGACAGGGAACTATGGCTACACCTTC; size: NA; D: TRBD1; J: TRBJ1-2; V: TRBV2
CDR3: CASSPLPVAGQETQYF; DNA: TGTGCCAGCTCACCCCTACCCGTAGCGGGACAAGAGACCCAGTACTTC; size: NA; D: TRBD2; J: TRBJ2-5; V: TRBV18
CDR3: CAWSVRHGDTEAFF; DNA: TGTGCCTGGAGTGTACGTCATGGGGACACTGAAGCTTTCTTT; size: NA; D: NA; J: TRBJ1-1; V: TRBV30
CDR3: CASRRGDGLAGEQFF; DNA: TGCGCCAGCAGACGAGGTGACGGACTAGCCGGTGAGCAGTTCTTC; size: NA; D: TRBD2; J: TRBJ2-1; V: TRBV5-1
CDR3: CASSKSTYQPQHF; DNA: TGTGCCAGCAGCAAATCTACATACCAGCCCCAGCATTTT; size: NA; D: NA; J: TRBJ1-5; V: TRBV21-1
CDR3: CASKLRNTEAFF; DNA: TGTGCCAGCAAACTCAGGAACACTGAAGCTTTCTTT; size: NA; D: NA; J: TRBJ1-1; V: TRBV2
CDR3: CASSISSGEQFF; DNA: TGTGCCAGTAGTATCTCCAGTGGTGAGCAGTTCTTC; size: NA; D: NA; J: TRBJ2-1; V: TRBV19
CDR3: CASSLAGVGETQYF; DNA: TGTGCCAGCAGCTTGGCAGGGGTCGGGGAGACCCAGTACTTC; size: NA; D: NA; J: TRBJ2-5; V: TRBV5-4
CDR3: CASSPSGMSGELFF; DNA: TGTGCCAGCAGCCCCTCCGGTATGAGCGGGGAGCTGTTTTTT; size: NA; D: NA; J: TRBJ2-2; V: TRBV11-3
CDR3: CASRGNRGQNTEAFF; DNA: TGTGCCAGCAGGGGGAACAGGGGCCAGAACACTGAAGCTTTCTTT; size: NA; D: TRBD1; J: TRBJ1-1; V: TRBV28
CDR3: CASSLVGQEETQYF; DNA: TGTGCCAGCAGCTTAGTAGGACAGGAAGAGACCCAGTACTTC; size: NA; D: TRBD1; J: TRBJ2-5; V: TRBV7-9
CDR3: CAISGTGGGQETQYF; DNA: TGTGCCATCAGTGGGACCGGCGGGGGCCAAGAGACCCAGTACTTC; size: once; D: TRBD2; J: TRBJ2-5; V: TRBV10-3
CDR3: CASSLLPGGAYEQYF; DNA: TGTGCCAGCAGTCTACTCCCAGGGGGCGCTTACGAGCAGTACTTC; size: NA; D: TRBD1; J: TRBJ2-7; V: TRBV7-3
CDR3: CASSLGVLGGANVLTF; DNA: TGCGCCAGCAGCTTGGGTGTCCTGGGCGGAGCCAACGTCCTGACTTTC; size: once; D: NA; J: TRBJ2-6; V: TRBV5-1
CDR3: CASSRTGGAEQPQHF; DNA: TGTGCCAGCAGCCGGACAGGGGGCGCCGAACAGCCCCAGCATTTT; size: NA; D: TRBD1; J: TRBJ1-5; V: TRBV7-6
CDR3: CASSLQGGLNTEAFF; DNA: TGTGCCAGCAGTTTACAGGGAGGATTGAACACTGAAGCTTTCTTT; size: few; D: NA; J: TRBJ1-1; V: TRBV27
CDR3: CASSLEGRNYNEQFF; DNA: TGTGCCAGCAGCTTAGAGGGCAGAAACTACAATGAGCAGTTCTTC; size: NA; D: NA; J: TRBJ2-1; V: TRBV7-8
CDR3: CASSALFRGDDQPQHF; DNA: TGTGCCAGTAGTGCCCTTTTTCGGGGTGACGATCAGCCCCAGCATTTT; size: NA; D: NA; J: TRBJ1-5; V: TRBV19